These 22 T cell receptor beta chains share one sample of origin, sequenced in a study of shared clonotypes between healthy human individuals. TCRdb's copy holds only in-frame clones and misses some; the assay was immunoSEQ multiplex PCR. The sample contains some 2,000,000 clones, 95% of which appear only once. Sequencing input: naive CD4+ T cells sorted from blood. Sample subset: CD45RA+ positively selected. Receptors originate from a man aged 18 to 35 in good health.

This clone occurred once. The chain couples TRBV2 to TRBJ2-1; a weak D match, TRBD2 (5 bases). The V and J ends lost 0 bases and 4 bases respectively, with 7 bases between them. The CDR3 is made up of 14 amino acids. Germline V gene sequence: CDR1 SNHLY, CDR2 FYNNEI. The DNA of the CDR3 is TGTGCCAGCAGTGAAGCTACTAGTTACAATGAGCAGTTCTTC. As protein: CASSEATSYNEQFF.

J is TRBJ2-5 and V is TRBV11-2; D assignment may be TRBD1 or TRBD2 (5 bases each). CDR1 and CDR2 (germline): SGHAT, FQNNGV. The CDR3 runs to 15 residues. V lost 1 base and J lost 5, with 14 bases in between. The CDR3 DNA sequence: TGTGCCAGCAGCTTAGCCCATTTGGGACCTGAGACCCAGTACTTC. Amino acids: CASSLAHLGPETQYF.

This chain connects TRBV6-1 to TRBJ1-2, with unresolved D. The germline CDR1 and CDR2 sequences are MNHNS and SASEGT. The CDR3 is 17 amino acids. Trimming took off 1 base at V and 0 bases at J, with 15 bases between the two ends. CDR3 loop: CASSEVAGGLANYGYTF. CDR3 bases: TGTGCCAGCAGTGAAGTGGCCGGCGGCCTAGCTAACTATGGCTACACCTTC.

V gene TRBV7-5 combines with J gene TRBJ2-5; TRBD2 is the table's D call and was not checked against the DNA. TRBV7-5 represents a pseudogene. The CDR3 is made up of 17 amino acids. The CDR3 spells CARSLAETSGGRETQYF. The CDR3, as DNA: TGTGCCAGAAGCTTAGCCGAGACTAGCGGGGGGAGGGAGACCCAGTACTTC.

Worth noting for this clone: Given a much more abundant clone one base away, this may be a read error. The identical CDR3 is also encoded by other nucleotide sequences in the sample. V is TRBV28 and J is TRBJ2-7; the D call may be TRBD1 or TRBD2 (5 bases each). Germline-derived CDR1 and CDR2 are MDHEN and SYDVKM. V dropped 2 bases and J dropped 4 bases, with 6 bases sitting between them. The CDR3 is made up of 12 amino acids. CDR3 protein: CASSLGGYEQYF. The CDR3 bases are TGTGCCAGCAGTTTAGGGGGTTACGAGCAGTACTTC.

As for this clone: A much larger clone sits a single nucleotide away, making a read error possible. CDR3 sequence: CASSQAQGAASYEQYF. CDR3 DNA sequence: TGCGCCAGCAGCCAGGCACAGGGGGCAGCATCCTACGAGCAGTACTTC. The J gene is TRBJ2-7, the V gene TRBV4-3, with 9 bases aligning to TRBD1. Germline assignment: CDR1 LGHNA and CDR2 YSLEER. The CDR3 has 16 amino acids. The V gene end was trimmed by 3 bases and the J gene end by 1 base; junction bases not matched to a gene: 7.

This chain connects TRBV2 to TRBJ2-3; possible D gene TRBD1, 6 bases. Germline CDR1 is SNHLY and CDR2 is FYNNEI. V lost 4 bases and J 2 bases, leaving 13 bases between the germline ends. The CDR3 runs to 15 residues. The CDR3 DNA sequence: TGTGCCAGCAGTGCGCAGGGGTTAATCACAGATACGCAGTATTTT. Amino acids: CASSAQGLITDTQYF.

The rearrangement links TRBV7-8 to TRBJ2-7, with TRBD2 matching over 10 bases. The CDR3 loop spans 15 amino acids. In germline, CDR1 is SGHVS, CDR2 FQNEAQ. Trimming at V came to 1 base and at J to 5 bases, leaving 5 bases not matched to a gene. The CDR3 nucleotides are TGTGCCAGCAGCTTAGACAGCGGGAGGGCCAACGAGCAGTACTTC. As protein: CASSLDSGRANEQYF.

V gene TRBV2 combines with J gene TRBJ2-3; D uncertain. Trimming left V 3 bases short and J 3 bases short, with 13 bases between. CDR3 length: 15 residues. CDR1 and CDR2 (germline): SNHLY, FYNNEI. The CDR3 loop is CASSDSQSETDTQYF. In DNA, the CDR3 is TGTGCCAGCAGTGACTCACAGTCGGAAACAGATACGCAGTATTTT.

This chain connects TRBV2 to TRBJ2-4; 9 positions agree with TRBD2. The CDR3 length is 13 residues. Trimming cost V 6 bases and J 11 bases; bases outside gene matches: 8. Germline lookup yields CDR1 SNHLY and CDR2 FYNNEI. CDR3 bases: TGTGCCAGCAGCGAGGGACTAGCAAGTTTTCAGTACTTC. It translates to CASSEGLASFQYF.

The genes are TRBV14 and TRBJ1-2, with a tentative D call TRBD1 (6 bases). Deletions cut 4 bases from V and 7 bases from J, with 19 bases between. The CDR3 consists of 15 residues. CDR1 and CDR2 from the germline V gene are SGHDN and FVKESK. CDR3 region: CASSPNLGAPGGYTF. The CDR3 DNA sequence: TGTGCCAGCAGCCCGAATTTGGGGGCGCCCGGTGGCTACACCTTC.

The chain recombines TRBV5-1 with TRBJ2-7, with D uncertain. Between the trimmed V and J ends, which lost 0 bases and 5 bases, there was a span of 15 bases. The CDR3 is 15 residues long. In germline, CDR1 is SGHRS, CDR2 YFSETQ. The CDR3 region has the DNA TGCGCCAGCAGCTTGGCGCCCCCCGAACCCCACGAGCAGTACTTC. Its protein is CASSLAPPEPHEQYF.

In DNA form, the CDR3 reads TGTGCCAGCAGTGCAGGACTAGCGAGTAGCACAGATACGCAGTATTTT. Translated: CASSAGLASSTDTQYF. The chain carries TRBV25-1 and TRBJ2-3, with 9 bases matching TRBD2. The CDR3 length is 16 residues. The V gene end was trimmed by 4 bases and the J gene end by 0 bases; junction bases not matched to a gene: 5. Looked up from germline, CDR1 is MGHDK and CDR2 is SYGVNS.

The rearrangement joins TRBV2 to TRBJ2-7; TRBD2 is a possible D gene (5 bases). Trimming cost V 4 bases and J 1 base, with 14 bases left between them. The CDR3 has 15 residues. CDR1 is SNHLY and CDR2 is FYNNEI in the germline V gene. The CDR3 coding sequence is TGTGCCAGCAGTGGGCGAGGAGGTGGGTCCTACGAGCAGTACTTC. As protein: CASSGRGGGSYEQYF.

V gene TRBV23-1 combines with J gene TRBJ2-1; TRBD2 matches at 7 bases. TRBV23-1 qualifies as an ORF whose function is uncertain. This CDR3 comprises 16 residues. Trimming took 3 bases from V and 4 from J; bases not matched to a gene: 9. The CDR3 here is CASSQSSLAAYNEQFF. CDR3 sequence (DNA): TGCGCCAGCAGTCAGTCCTCGCTAGCGGCGTACAATGAGCAGTTCTTC.

Concerning this clone: The sample holds other DNA sequences that translate to the same CDR3. J is TRBJ2-7 and V is TRBV5-1; D ambiguous. V gave up 3 bases and J gave up 4 bases, with 8 bases separating them. Germline CDR1 SGHRS, CDR2 YFSETQ. This CDR3 region has 12 residues. This chain's CDR3 is CASSSPSYEQYF. CDR3 sequence (DNA): TGCGCCAGCAGCTCGCCGTCTTACGAGCAGTACTTC.

Comments on this clone: This clone may be a read error of a much larger clone one base away. V usage is TRBV7-2 and J usage is TRBJ2-4, with 8 bases identical to TRBD1. This CDR3 is 13 amino acids long. J gave up 5 bases and V 6 bases, and 3 bases lay outside the gene matches. The germline V gene has CDR1 SGHTA and CDR2 FQGNSA. CDR3 protein: CASRGQAENIQYF. The DNA for the CDR3 is TGTGCCAGCAGGGGACAGGCAGAAAACATTCAGTACTTC.

The gene calls are TRBV27 and TRBJ1-2, with a tentative D call TRBD1 (5 bases). The length of the CDR3 is 14 residues. Trimming removed 5 bases at V and 2 bases at J, with 12 bases between. Germline assignment: CDR1 MNHEY and CDR2 SMNVEV (reference sequence). This CDR3 reads CASSTRQKNYGYTF. In DNA, the CDR3 is TGTGCCAGCAGTACACGACAGAAAAACTATGGCTACACCTTC.

To note about this clone: It may be a read error: a sequence one base away is much more abundant. The same CDR3 arises from other DNA sequences in this sample as well. The chain recombines TRBV6-5 with TRBJ1-1; TRBD1 agrees at 8 bases. Germline V gives CDR1 MNHEY, CDR2 SVGAGI. The CDR3 covers 13 residues. V lost 5 bases and J lost 1; bases outside the gene matches: 0. CDR3 sequence: CASSGQGNTEAFF. CDR3 DNA: TGTGCCAGCAGTGGACAGGGGAACACTGAAGCTTTCTTT.

CDR3 sequence: CASSPASQETQYF. CDR3 nucleotides: TGCGCCAGCAGCCCCGCAAGTCAAGAGACCCAGTACTTC. The chain employs TRBV5-1 and TRBJ2-5, with no clear D. This CDR3 contains 13 residues. The V end lost 4 bases, the J end lost 2 bases, and 9 bases lay between the germline ends. Germline V lookup: CDR1 SGHRS, CDR2 YFSETQ.

The chain has TRBV18 and TRBJ1-2; D ambiguous. Trimming took off 1 base at V and 4 bases at J, with 7 bases between the two ends. The CDR3 has 13 residues. CDR1 KGHSH and CDR2 LQKENI come from the germline V gene. CDR3 loop: CASSPLAGYGYTF. CDR3 DNA: TGTGCCAGCTCACCACTAGCAGGCTATGGCTACACCTTC.

The rearrangement joins TRBV2 to TRBJ2-2; D might be TRBD2 (5 bases). CDR1 and CDR2 (germline): SNHLY, FYNNEI. This CDR3 is built from 15 residues. V dropped 2 bases and J dropped 6 bases, with 13 bases sitting between them. CDR3 region: CASSESVLGSGELFF. CDR3 DNA sequence: TGTGCCAGCAGTGAATCTGTACTAGGGTCCGGGGAGCTGTTTTTT.